What follows are 9 T cell receptor beta chains derived from one specimen sequenced in a study of CD8 T cells in Susac syndrome (dated by TCRdb to about 2019). Library creation used the immunoSEQ multiplex PCR assay. RNA was extracted using the RNeasy kit, and roughly 0.5 to 1 microgram was reverse transcribed with random hexamers. Using fastp trimming at Q25 and MiXCR clonotype assembly, TCRdb reanalyzed the public sequencing data and kept in-frame beta chains. Identical CDR3 proteins give one entry, which carries the most common genes and DNA. Present in this sample are roughly 190,000 distinct CDR3 sequences, about 94% of which were seen just once. The ten largest account for 0.1% of the sample. The sequenced material came from CD4+ T cells from PBMCs. The receptors originated from a human donor in good health.

This chain joins TRBV5-1 and TRBJ2-5; the D gene is possibly TRBD2 (5 bases). Germline values: CDR1 SGHRS, CDR2 YFSETQ. Trimming left V 5 bases short and J 2 bases short, with 16 bases between. This CDR3 is built from 15 residues. The CDR3 spells CASRLRASPQETQYF. In DNA form, the CDR3 reads TGCGCCAGCAGGTTGAGGGCTTCGCCTCAAGAGACCCAGTACTTC. The full variable domain, rest sourced from reference TRBV5-1 and TRBJ2-5, is KAGVTQTPRYLIKTRGQQVTLSCSPISGHRSVSWYQQTPGQGLQFLFEYFSETQRNKGNFPGRFSGRQFSNSRSEMNVSTLELGDSALYLCASRLRASPQETQYFGPGTRLLVL.

The rearrangement joins TRBV28 to TRBJ2-2, with D possibly being TRBD1 (8 bases). CDR1 MDHEN and CDR2 SYDVKM come from the germline V gene. The V end lost 5 bases, the J end lost 5 bases, and 18 bases lay between the germline ends. This CDR3 has 16 amino acids. CDR3: CASSQTGGGKTGELFF. The DNA of the CDR3 is TGTGCCAGCAGTCAAACAGGGGGGGGAAAAACCGGGGAGCTGTTTTTT.

The chain uses TRBV7-2 and TRBJ1-2; D gene ambiguous. The V end was cut by 4 bases, the J end by 4 bases, with 13 bases between. The CDR3 is 14 amino acids. Per the germline V gene, CDR1 is SGHTA and CDR2 is FQGNSA. CDR3 region: CASSSWGTLYGYTF. DNA for the CDR3: TGTGCCAGCAGCTCGTGGGGAACCCTCTATGGCTACACCTTC.

J is TRBJ2-1 and V is TRBV5-1, with 9 bases fitting TRBD1. Germline V gene data show CDR1 as SGHRS and CDR2 as YFSETQ. The CDR3 has 15 residues. V was clipped by 6 bases and J by 7 bases; unmatched bases: 11. The CDR3 nucleotides read TGCGCCAGCACCCCAGGGACAGGGAGGATGAATGAGCAGTTCTTC. It specifies CASTPGTGRMNEQFF.

This chain uses TRBV28 with TRBJ1-1, with unresolved D. CDR3 size: 12 residues. Trimming took 4 bases from V and 5 from J, leaving 8 bases between them. Germline CDR1 reads MDHEN; CDR2 reads SYDVKM. The CDR3 protein is CASSWRRTEAFF. The CDR3 bases are TGTGCCAGCAGTTGGAGAAGGACTGAAGCTTTCTTT.

CDR3 residues: CASSHGGEAFF. The CDR3 DNA reads as TGTGCCAGCAGTCACGGGGGGGAAGCTTTCTTT. The chain employs TRBV6-5 and TRBJ1-1; the D gene is possibly TRBD1 (5 bases). CDR1 is MNHEY, CDR2 SVGAGI, per germline. Trimming took 5 bases from V and 8 from J, leaving 9 bases between them. This CDR3 contains 11 residues.

This clonotype has a single count. The CDR3 region has the DNA TGTGCCAGCAGTCCCTCGGACAGATTGAACACTGAAGCTTTCTTT. It translates to CASSPSDRLNTEAFF. The chain uses TRBV12-3 or TRBV12-4 and TRBJ1-1; possibly TRBD1 for D (6 bases). Trimming took 5 bases from V and 0 from J, leaving 13 bases between them. The length of the CDR3 is 15 residues.

This chain joins TRBV20-1 and TRBJ1-5, with D unresolved. With 1 base removed from V and 4 bases from J, the gap between germline ends came to 8 bases. The germline V gene has CDR1 DFQATT and CDR2 SNEGSKA (reference sequence). The CDR3 has 13 amino acids. CDR3 sequence (DNA): TGCAGTGCTAGAGGACCTAAAAATCAGCCCCAGCATTTT. As protein: CSARGPKNQPQHF.

The rearrangement joins TRBV5-4 to TRBJ1-3; D possibly corresponds to TRBD1 (6 bases). This CDR3 region has 15 residues. Germline V gene sequence: CDR1 SGHNT, CDR2 YYREEE (reference sequence). V lost 0 bases and J lost 9, with 16 bases in between. CDR3 protein: CASSLGTGKSTTIYF. In DNA form, the CDR3 reads TGTGCCAGCAGCTTGGGCACAGGGAAGAGTACCACCATATATTTT.